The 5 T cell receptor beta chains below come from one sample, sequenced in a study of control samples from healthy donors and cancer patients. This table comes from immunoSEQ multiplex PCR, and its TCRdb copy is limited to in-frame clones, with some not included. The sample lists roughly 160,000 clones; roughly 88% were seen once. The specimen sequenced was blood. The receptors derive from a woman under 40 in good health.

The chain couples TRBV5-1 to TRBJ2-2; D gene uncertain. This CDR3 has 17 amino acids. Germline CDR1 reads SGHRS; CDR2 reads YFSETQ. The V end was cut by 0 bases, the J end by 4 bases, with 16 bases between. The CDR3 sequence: CASSLDRSGRGTGELFF. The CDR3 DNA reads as TGCGCCAGCAGCTTGGACAGAAGTGGTCGAGGCACCGGGGAGCTGTTTTTT.

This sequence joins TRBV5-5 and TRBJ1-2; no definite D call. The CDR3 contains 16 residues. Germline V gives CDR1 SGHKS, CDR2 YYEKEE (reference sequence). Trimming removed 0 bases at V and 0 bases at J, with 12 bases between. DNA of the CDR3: TGTGCCAGCAGCTTGGCCCTTGGCAGTACTAACTATGGCTACACCTTC. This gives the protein CASSLALGSTNYGYTF.

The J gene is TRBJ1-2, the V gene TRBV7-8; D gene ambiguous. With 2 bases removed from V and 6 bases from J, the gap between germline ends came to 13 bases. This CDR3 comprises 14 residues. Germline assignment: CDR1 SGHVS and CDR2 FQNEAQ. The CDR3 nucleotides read TGTGCCAGCAGCTTATCCGTTGAAGGGAATGGCTACACCTTC. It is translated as CASSLSVEGNGYTF.

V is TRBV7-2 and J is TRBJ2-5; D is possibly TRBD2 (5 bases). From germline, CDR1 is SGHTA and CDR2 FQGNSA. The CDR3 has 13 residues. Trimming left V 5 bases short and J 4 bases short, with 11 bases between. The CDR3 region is CASSPSWGETQYF. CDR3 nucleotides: TGTGCCAGCAGCCCTAGCTGGGGAGAGACCCAGTACTTC.

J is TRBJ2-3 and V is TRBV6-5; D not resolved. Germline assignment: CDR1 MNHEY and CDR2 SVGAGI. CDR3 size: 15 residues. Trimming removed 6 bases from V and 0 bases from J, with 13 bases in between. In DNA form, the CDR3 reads TGTGCCAGCAGCGATCCAGGATTTAGCACAGATACGCAGTATTTT. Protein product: CASSDPGFSTDTQYF.